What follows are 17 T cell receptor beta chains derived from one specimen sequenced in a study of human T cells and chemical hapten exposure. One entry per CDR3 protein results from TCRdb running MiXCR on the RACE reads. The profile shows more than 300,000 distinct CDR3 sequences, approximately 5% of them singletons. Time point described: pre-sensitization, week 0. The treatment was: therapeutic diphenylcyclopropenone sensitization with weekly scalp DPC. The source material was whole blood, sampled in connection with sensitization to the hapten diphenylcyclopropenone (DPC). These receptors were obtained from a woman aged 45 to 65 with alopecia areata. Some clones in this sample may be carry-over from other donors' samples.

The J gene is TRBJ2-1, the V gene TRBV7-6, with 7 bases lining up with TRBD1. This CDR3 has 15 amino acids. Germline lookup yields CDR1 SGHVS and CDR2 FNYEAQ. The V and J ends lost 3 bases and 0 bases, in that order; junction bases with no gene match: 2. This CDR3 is CASSFRDSSYNEQFF. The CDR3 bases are TGTGCCAGCAGCTTCCGGGACAGCTCCTACAATGAGCAGTTCTTC.

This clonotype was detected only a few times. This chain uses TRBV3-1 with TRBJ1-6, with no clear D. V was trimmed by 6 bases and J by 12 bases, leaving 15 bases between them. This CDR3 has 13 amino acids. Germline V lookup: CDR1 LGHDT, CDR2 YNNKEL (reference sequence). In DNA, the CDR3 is TGTGCCAGCAGTTCCACTCTCCCCGGACCCCTCCACTTT. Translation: CASSSTLPGPLHF.

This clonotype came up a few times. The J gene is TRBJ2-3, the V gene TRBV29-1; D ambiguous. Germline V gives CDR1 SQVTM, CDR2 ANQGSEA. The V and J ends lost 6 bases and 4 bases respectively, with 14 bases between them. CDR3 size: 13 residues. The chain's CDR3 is CSVNGPVPDTQYF. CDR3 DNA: TGCAGCGTAAACGGACCGGTCCCAGATACGCAGTATTTT.

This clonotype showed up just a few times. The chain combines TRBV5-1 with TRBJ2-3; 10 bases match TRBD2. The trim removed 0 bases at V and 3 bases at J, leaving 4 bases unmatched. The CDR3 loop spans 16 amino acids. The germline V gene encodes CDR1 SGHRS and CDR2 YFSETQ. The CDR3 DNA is TGCGCCAGCAGCTTGGAGCGGGGGGGCGTGACAGATACGCAGTATTTT. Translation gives CASSLERGGVTDTQYF.

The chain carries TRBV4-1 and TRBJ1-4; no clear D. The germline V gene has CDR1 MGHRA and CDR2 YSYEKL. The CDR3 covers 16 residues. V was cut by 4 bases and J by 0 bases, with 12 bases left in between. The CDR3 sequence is CASSPGGVATNEKLFF. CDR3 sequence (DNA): TGCGCCAGCAGCCCCGGCGGGGTAGCAACTAATGAAAAACTGTTTTTT.

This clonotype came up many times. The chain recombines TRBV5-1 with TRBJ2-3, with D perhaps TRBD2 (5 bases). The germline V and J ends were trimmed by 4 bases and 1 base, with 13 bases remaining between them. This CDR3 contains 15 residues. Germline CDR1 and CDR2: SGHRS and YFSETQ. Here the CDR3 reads CASSGLGDRTDTQYF. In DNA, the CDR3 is TGCGCCAGCAGCGGGTTGGGAGATCGCACAGATACGCAGTATTTT.

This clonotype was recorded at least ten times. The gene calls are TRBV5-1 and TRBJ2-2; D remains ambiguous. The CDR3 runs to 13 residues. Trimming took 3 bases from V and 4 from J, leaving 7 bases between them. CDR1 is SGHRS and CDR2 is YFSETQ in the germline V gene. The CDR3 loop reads CASSSGPTGELFF. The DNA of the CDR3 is TGCGCCAGCAGCTCTGGGCCCACCGGGGAGCTGTTTTTT.

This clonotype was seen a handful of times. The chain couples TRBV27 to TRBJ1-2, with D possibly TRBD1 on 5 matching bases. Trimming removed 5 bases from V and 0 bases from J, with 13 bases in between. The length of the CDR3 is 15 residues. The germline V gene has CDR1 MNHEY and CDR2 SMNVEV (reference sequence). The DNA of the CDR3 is TGTGCCAGCAGTGCCCGGGACGGCCCTAACTATGGCTACACCTTC. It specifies CASSARDGPNYGYTF.

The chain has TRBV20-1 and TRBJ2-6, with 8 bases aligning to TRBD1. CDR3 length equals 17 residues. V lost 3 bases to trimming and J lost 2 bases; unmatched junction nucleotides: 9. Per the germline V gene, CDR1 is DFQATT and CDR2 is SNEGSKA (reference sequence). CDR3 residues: CSASPRTGLTGANVLTF. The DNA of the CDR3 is TGCAGTGCTAGTCCCAGGACAGGGCTGACTGGGGCCAACGTCCTGACTTTC.

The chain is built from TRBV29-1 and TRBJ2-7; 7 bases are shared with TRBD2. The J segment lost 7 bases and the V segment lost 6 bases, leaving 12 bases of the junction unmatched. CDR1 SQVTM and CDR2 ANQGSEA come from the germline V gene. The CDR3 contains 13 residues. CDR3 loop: CSVGTGGNREQYF. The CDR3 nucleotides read TGCAGCGTCGGAACCGGGGGGAATCGAGAGCAGTACTTC.

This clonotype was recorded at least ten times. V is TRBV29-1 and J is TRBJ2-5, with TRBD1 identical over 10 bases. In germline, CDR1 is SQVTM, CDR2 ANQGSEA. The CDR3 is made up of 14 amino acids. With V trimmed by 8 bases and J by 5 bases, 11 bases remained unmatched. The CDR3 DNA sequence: TGCAGCTTTGCGGGACAGGGGTTCGTGGAGACCCAGTACTTC. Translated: CSFAGQGFVETQYF.

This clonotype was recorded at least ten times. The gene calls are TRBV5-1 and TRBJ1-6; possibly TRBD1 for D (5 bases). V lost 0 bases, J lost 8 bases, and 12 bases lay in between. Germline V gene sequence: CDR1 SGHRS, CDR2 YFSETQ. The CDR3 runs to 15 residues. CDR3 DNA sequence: TGCGCCAGCAGCTTGGGGTCAGGGCTGGATTCACCCCTCCACTTT. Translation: CASSLGSGLDSPLHF.

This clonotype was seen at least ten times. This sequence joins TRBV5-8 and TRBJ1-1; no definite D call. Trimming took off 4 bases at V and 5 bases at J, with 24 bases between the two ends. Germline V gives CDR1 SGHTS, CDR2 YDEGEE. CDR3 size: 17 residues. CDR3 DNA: TGTGCCAGCAGCCATCTTTCCAGGACCCGAGGAGGGACTGAAGCTTTCTTT. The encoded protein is CASSHLSRTRGGTEAFF.

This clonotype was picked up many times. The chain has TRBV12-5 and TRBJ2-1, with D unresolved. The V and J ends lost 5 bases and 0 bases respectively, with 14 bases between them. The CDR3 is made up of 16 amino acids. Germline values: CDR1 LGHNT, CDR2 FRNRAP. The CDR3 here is CASGPPSQSSYNEQFF. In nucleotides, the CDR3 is TGTGCTAGTGGTCCACCCTCACAGAGCTCCTACAATGAGCAGTTCTTC.

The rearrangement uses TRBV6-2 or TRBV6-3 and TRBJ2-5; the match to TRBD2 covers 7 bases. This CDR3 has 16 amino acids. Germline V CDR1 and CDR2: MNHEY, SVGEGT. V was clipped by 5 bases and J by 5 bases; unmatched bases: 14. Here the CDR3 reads CASSPTRAGERETQYF. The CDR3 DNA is TGTGCCAGCAGTCCCACCCGGGCGGGGGAAAGGGAGACCCAGTACTTC.

CDR3 DNA: TGTGCCAGCTGCTCGGGGCGGGGACCCTACAATGAGCAGTTCTTC. Translated, it gives CASCSGRGPYNEQFF. This chain joins TRBV12-3 or TRBV12-4 and TRBJ2-1, with a tentative D call TRBD2 (6 bases). The CDR3 is made up of 15 amino acids. The ends were cut back, 8 bases at V and 2 bases at J, with 16 bases in the middle.

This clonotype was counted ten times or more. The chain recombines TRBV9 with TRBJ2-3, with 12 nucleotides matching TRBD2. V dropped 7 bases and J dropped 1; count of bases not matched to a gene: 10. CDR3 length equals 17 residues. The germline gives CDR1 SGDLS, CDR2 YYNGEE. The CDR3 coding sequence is TGTGCCAGCCAAAGACTAGCGGGGGTCGAGGGCACAGATACGCAGTATTTT. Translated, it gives CASQRLAGVEGTDTQYF.